This entry concerns a single TCR beta chain. No antigen is known for it. Reverse transcribing all isolated RNA meant expressed TCRB transcripts were sequenced. For naive, central memory and regulatory T cell samples, reads averaged about 3.5 million. The method was immunoSEQ multiplex PCR; TCRdb's version includes in-frame clones alone and lacks a portion of them. The data contain a few hundred thousand clones, 10% to 15% of them singletons. In germline, CDR1 is GTSNPN, CDR2 SVGIG (reference sequence). The CDR3 runs to 12 residues. Trimming stripped 0 bases from V and 2 bases from J, with 4 bases between. The data stem from a study of beta chain features in type 1 diabetes. General study points: Across patients, naive, central memory and Treg TCRB repertoires exhibited apparently greater similarity than was observed across healthy donors. Any HLA-type effect on TCRB rearrangement remained unresolved here.

The receptor comes from a man aged 18 to 29 in good health. What was sequenced was naive CD4+ T cells from blood. The chain combines TRBV30 with TRBJ1-2; D unclear. The DNA of the CDR3 is TGTGCCTGGAGTGTAATAAACTATGGCTACACCTTC. This sequence encodes CAWSVINYGYTF.